The clone carrying this T cell receptor beta chain has at least ten counts. The data derive from a study of T cells in localized non-small cell lung cancer. Profiling relied on immunoSEQ multiplex PCR, and the TCRdb table lists in-frame clones only, not all of them. Among fewer than 90,000 clones listed, around 80% were seen once. V gave up 2 bases and J gave up 5 bases; unmatched junction bases: 10. The germline CDR1 and CDR2 sequences are MDHEN and SYDVKM. The CDR3 has 16 amino acids. The sample was PBMCs, taken before any cancer treatment. The sequence was collected from a man between 40 and 75 years old with stage II squamous cell lung carcinoma. V and J are TRBV28 and TRBJ2-5; 8 bases fit TRBD2. The CDR3 nucleotides are TGTGCCAGCAGTTTAACCCAATGGACTAGCTCTGAGACCCAGTACTTC. It encodes CASSLTQWTSSETQYF.